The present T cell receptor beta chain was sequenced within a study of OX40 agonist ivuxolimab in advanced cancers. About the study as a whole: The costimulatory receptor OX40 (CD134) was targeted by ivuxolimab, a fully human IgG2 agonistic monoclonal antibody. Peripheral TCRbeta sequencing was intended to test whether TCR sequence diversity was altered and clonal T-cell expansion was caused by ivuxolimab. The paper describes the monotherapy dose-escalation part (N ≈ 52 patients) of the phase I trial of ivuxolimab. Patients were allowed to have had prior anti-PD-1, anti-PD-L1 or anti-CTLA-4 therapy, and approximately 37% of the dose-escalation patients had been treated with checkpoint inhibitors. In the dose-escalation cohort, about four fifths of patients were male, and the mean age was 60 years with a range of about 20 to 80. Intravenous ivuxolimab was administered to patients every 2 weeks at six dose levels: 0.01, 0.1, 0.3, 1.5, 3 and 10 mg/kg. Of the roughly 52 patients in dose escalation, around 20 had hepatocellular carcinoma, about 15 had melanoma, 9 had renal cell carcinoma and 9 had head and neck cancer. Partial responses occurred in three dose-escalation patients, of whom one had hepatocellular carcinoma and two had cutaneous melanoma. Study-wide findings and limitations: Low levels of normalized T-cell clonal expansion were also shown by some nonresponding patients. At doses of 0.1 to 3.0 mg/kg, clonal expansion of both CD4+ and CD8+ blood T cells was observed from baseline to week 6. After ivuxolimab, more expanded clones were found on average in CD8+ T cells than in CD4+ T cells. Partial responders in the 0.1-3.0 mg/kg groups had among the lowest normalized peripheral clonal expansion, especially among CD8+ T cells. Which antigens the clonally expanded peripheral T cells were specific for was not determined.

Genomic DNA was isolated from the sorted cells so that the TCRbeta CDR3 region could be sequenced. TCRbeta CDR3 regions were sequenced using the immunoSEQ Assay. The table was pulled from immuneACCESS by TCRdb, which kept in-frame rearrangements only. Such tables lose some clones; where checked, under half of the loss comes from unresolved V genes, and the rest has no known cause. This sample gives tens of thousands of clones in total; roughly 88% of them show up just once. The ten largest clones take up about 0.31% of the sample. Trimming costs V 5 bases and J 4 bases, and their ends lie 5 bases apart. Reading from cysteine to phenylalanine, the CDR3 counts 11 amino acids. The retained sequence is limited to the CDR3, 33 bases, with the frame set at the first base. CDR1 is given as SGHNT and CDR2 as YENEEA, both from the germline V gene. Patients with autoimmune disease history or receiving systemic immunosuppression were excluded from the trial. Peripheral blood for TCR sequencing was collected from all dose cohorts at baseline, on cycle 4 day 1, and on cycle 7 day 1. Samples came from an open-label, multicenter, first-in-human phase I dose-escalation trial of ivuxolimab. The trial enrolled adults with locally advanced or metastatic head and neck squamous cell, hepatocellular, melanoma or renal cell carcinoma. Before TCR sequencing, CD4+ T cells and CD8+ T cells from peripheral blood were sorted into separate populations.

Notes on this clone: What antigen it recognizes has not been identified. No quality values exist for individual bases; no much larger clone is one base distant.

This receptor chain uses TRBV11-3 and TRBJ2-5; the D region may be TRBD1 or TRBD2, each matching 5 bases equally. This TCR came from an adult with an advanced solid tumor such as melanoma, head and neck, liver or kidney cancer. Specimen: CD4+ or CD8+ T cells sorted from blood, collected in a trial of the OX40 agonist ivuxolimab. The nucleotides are TGTGCCAGCAGCGGGGGAGAGACCCAGTACTTC. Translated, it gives CASSGGETQYF.